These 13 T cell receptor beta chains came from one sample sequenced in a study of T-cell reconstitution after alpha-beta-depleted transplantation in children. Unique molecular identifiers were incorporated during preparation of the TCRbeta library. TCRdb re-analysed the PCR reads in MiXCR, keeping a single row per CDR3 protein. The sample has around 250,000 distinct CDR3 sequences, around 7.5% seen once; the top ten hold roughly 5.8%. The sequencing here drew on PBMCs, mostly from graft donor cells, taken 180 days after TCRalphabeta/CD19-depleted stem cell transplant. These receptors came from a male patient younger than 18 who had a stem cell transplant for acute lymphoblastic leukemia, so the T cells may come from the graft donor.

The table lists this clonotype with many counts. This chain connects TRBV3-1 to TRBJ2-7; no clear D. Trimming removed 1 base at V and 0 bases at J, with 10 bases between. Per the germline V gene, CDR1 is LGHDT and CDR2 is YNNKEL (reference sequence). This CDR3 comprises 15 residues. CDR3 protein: CASSQVGASSYEQYF. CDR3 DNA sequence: TGTGCCAGCAGCCAAGTTGGAGCGAGCTCCTACGAGCAGTACTTC.

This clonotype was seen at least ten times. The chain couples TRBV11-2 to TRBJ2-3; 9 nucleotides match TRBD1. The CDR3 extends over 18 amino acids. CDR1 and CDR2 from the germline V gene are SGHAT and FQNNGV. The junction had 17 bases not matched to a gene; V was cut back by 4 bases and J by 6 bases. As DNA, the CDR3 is TGTGCCAGCAGCTACCATAGGGGCCGGGACAGGGTTTGGGATACGCAGTATTTT. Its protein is CASSYHRGRDRVWDTQYF.

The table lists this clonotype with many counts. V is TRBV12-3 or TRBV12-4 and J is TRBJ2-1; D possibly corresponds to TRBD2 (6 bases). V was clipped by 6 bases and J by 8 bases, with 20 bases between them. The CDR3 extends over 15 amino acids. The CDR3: CASSRRLEGRDEQFF. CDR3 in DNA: TGTGCCAGCAGCCGAAGACTAGAGGGAAGGGATGAGCAGTTCTTC.

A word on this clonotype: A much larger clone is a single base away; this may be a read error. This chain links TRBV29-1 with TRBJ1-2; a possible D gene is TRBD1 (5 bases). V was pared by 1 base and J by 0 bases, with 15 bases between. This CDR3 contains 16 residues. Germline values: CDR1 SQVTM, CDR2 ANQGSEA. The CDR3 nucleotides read TGCAGCGTTGAAGGCAGGGAGGATTCCTCTAACTATGGCTACACCTTC. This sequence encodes CSVEGREDSSNYGYTF.

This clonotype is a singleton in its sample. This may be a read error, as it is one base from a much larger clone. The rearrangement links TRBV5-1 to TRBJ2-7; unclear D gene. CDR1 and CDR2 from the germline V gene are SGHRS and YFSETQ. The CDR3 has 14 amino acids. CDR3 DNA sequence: TGCGCCAGCAGGGTAGGCCCCACTACCTACGACCAGTACTTC. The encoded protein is CASRVGPTTYDQYF.

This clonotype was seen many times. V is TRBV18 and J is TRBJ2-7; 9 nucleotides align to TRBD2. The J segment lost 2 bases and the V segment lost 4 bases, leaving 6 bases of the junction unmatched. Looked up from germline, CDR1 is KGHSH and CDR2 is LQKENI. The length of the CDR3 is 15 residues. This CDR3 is CASSQRAGGAYEQYF. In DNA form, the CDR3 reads TGTGCCAGCTCACAACGAGCGGGAGGAGCCTACGAGCAGTACTTC.

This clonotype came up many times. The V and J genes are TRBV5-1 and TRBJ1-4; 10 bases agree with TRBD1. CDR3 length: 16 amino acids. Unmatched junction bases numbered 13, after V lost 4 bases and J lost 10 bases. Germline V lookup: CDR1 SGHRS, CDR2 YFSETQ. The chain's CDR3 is CASSPLTGGAYGKLFF. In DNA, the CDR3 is TGCGCCAGCAGCCCCCTGACAGGGGGCGCATATGGAAAACTGTTTTTT.

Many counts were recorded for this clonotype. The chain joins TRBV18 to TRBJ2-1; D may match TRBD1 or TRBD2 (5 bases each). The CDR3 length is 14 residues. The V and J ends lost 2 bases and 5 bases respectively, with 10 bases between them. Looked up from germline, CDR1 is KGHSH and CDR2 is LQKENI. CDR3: CASSPGTQDNEQFF. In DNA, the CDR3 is TGTGCCAGCTCACCAGGGACCCAGGACAATGAGCAGTTCTTC.

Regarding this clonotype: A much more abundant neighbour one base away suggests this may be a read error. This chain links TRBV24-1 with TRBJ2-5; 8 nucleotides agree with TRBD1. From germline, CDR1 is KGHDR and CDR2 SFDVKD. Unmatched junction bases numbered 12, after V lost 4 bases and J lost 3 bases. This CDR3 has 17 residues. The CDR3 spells CATSDPGQAICKETQYF. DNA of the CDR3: TGTGCCACCAGTGACCCGGGACAGGCGATATGTAAAGAGACCCAGTACTTC.

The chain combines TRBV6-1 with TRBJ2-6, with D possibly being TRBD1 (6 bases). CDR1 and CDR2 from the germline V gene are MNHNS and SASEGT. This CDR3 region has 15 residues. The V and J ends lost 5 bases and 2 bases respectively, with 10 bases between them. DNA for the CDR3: TGTGCCAGCAGTAGCCCAGGGGCTGGGGCCAACGTCCTGACTTTC. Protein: CASSSPGAGANVLTF.

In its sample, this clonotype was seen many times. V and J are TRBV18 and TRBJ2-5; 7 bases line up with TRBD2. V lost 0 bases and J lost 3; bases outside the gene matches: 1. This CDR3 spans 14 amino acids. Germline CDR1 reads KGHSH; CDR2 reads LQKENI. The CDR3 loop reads CASSPPAGEETQYF. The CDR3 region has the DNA TGTGCCAGCTCACCACCCGCGGGAGAAGAGACCCAGTACTTC.

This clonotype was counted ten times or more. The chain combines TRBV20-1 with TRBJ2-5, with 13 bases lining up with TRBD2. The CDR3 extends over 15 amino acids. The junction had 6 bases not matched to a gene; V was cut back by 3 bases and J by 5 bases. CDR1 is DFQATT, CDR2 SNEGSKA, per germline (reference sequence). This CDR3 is CSASTSGGVRETQYF. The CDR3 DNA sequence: TGCAGTGCTAGTACTAGCGGGGGGGTTCGGGAGACCCAGTACTTC.

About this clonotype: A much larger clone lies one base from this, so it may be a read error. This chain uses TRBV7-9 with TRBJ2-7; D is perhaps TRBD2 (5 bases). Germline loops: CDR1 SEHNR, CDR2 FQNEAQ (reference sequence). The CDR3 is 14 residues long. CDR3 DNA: TGTACCAGCAGCTTAACGGGGTCTTTCTACGAGCAGTACTTC. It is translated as CTSSLTGSFYEQYF.